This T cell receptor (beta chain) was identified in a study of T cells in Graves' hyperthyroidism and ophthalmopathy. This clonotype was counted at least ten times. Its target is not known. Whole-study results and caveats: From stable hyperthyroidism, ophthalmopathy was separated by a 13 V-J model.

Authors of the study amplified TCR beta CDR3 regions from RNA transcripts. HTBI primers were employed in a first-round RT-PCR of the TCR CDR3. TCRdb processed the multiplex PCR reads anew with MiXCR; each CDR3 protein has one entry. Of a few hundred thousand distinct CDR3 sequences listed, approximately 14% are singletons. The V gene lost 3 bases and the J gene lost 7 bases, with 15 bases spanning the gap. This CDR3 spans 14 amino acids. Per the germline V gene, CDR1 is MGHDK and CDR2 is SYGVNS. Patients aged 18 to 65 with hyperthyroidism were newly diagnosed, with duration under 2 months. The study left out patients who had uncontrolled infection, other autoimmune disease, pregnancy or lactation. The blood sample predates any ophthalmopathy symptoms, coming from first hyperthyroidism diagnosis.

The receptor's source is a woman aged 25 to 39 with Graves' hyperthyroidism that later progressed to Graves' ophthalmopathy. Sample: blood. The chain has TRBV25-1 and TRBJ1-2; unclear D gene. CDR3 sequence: CASSDDRPVGGYTF. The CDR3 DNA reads TGTGCCAGCAGTGATGATCGGCCGGTCGGTGGCTACACCTTC.